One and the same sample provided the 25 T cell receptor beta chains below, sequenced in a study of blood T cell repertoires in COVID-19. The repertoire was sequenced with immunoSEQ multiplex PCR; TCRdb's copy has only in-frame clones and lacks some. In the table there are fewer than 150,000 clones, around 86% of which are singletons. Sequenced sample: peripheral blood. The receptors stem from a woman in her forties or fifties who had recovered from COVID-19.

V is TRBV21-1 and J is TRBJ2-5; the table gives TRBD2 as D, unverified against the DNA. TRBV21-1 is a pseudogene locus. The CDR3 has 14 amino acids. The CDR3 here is CASSSSPREETQYF. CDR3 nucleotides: TGTGCCAGCAGCAGCTCCCCACGGGAAGAGACCCAGTACTTC.

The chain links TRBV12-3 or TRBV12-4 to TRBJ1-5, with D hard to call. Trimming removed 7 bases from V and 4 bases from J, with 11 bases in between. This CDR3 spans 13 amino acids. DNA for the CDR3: TGTGCCAGCAAACCCGACTGGAATCAGCCCCAGCATTTT. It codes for CASKPDWNQPQHF.

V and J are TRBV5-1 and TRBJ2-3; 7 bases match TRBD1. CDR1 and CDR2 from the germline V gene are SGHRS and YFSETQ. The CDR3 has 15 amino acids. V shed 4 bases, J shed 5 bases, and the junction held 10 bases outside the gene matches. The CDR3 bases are TGCGCCAGCAGCACCCGCCCTACAGGGGAAGATACGCAGTATTTT. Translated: CASSTRPTGEDTQYF.

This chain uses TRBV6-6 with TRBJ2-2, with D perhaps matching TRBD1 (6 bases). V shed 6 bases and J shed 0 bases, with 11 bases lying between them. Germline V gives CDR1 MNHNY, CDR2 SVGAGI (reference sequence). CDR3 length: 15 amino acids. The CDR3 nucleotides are TGTGCCAGCAGCTTGACAGGCACGAACACCGGGGAGCTGTTTTTT. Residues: CASSLTGTNTGELFF.

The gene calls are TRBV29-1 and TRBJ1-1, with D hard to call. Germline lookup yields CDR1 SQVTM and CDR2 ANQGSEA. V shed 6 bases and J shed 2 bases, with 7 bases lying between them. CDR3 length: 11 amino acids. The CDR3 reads CSVLKNTEAFF. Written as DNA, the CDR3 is TGCAGCGTCCTAAAAAACACTGAAGCTTTCTTT.

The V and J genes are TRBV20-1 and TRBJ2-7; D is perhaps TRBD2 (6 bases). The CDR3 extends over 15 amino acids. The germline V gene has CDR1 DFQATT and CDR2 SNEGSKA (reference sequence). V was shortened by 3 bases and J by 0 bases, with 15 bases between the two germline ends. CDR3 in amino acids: CSASALALSSYEQYF. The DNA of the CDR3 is TGCAGTGCTAGTGCCCTAGCGTTAAGCTCCTACGAGCAGTACTTC.

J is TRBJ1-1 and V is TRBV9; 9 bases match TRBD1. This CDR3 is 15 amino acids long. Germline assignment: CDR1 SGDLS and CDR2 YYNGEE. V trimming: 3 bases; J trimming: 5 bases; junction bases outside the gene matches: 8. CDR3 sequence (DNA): TGTGCCAGCAGCGCGGGGGACAGGGATACTACTGAAGCTTTCTTT. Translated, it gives CASSAGDRDTTEAFF.

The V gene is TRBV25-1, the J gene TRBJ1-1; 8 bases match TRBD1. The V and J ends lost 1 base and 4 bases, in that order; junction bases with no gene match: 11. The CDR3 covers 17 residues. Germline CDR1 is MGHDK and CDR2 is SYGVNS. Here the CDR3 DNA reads TGTGCCAGCAGTGAATCGCAGGGGGCAAGTGGGGGCACTGAAGCTTTCTTT. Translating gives CASSESQGASGGTEAFF.

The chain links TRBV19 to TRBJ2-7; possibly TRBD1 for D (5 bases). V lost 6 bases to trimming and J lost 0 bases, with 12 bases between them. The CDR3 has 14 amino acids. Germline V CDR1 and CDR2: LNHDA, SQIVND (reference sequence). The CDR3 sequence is CASRTGPGSYEQYF. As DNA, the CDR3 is TGTGCCAGTAGAACAGGCCCAGGCTCCTACGAGCAGTACTTC. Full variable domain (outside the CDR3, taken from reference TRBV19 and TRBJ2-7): DGGITQSPKYLFRKEGQNVTLSCEQNLNHDAMYWYRQDPGQGLRLIYYSQIVNDFQKGDIAEGYSVSREKKESFPLTVTSAQKNPTAFYLCASRTGPGSYEQYFGPGTRLTVT.

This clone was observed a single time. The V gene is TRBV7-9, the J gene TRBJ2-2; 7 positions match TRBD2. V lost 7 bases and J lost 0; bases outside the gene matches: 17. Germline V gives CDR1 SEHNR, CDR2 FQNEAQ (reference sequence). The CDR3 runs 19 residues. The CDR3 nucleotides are TGTGCCAGCACCCCGCCCCCGGGAGGATCTAATACGAACACCGGGGAGCTGTTTTTT. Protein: CASTPPPGGSNTNTGELFF.

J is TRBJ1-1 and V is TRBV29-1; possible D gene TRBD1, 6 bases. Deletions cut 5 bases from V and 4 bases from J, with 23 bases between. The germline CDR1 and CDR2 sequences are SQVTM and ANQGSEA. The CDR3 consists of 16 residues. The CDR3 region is CSVKGRRRRGGTEAFF. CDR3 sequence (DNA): TGCAGCGTTAAAGGGCGCCGACGGAGGGGGGGCACTGAAGCTTTCTTT.

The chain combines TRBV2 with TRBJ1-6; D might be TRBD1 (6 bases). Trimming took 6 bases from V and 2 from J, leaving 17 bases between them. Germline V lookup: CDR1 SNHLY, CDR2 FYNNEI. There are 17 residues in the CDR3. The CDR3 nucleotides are TGTGCCAGCAGCTACGGACAGCAGGTGCCCTATAATTCACCCCTCCACTTT. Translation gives CASSYGQQVPYNSPLHF.

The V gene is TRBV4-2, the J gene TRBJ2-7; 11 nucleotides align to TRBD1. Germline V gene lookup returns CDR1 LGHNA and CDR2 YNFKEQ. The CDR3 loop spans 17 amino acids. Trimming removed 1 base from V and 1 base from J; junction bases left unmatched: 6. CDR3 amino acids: CASSQAYGQGASYEQYF. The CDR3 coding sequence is TGTGCCAGCAGCCAAGCCTACGGACAGGGGGCTTCCTACGAGCAGTACTTC.

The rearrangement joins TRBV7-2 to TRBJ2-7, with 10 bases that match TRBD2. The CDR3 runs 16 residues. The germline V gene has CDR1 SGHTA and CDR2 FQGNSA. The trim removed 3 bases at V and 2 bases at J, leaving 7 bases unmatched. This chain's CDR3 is CASSFRTSGIAYEQYF. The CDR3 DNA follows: TGTGCCAGCAGCTTCCGGACTAGCGGAATCGCCTACGAGCAGTACTTC.

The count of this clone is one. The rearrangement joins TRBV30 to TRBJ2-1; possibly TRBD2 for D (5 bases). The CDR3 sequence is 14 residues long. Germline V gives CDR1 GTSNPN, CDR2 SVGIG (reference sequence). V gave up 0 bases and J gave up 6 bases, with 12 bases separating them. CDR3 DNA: TGTGCCTGGAGTGTTCTCATAGCGTCCAATGAGCAGTTCTTC. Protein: CAWSVLIASNEQFF.

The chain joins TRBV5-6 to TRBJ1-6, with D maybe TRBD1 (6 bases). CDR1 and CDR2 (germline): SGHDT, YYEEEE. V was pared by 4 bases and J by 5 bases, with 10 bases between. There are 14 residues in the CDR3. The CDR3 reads CASSRTVNNSPLHF. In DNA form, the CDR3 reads TGTGCCAGCAGCCGGACAGTGAATAATTCACCCCTCCACTTT.

The CDR3 DNA reads TGTGCCAGTATGACAACGCCGATGAACACTGAAGCTTTCTTT. Translation: CASMTTPMNTEAFF. The gene calls are TRBV19 and TRBJ1-1, with unresolved D. The CDR3 contains 14 residues. Trimming took off 7 bases at V and 0 bases at J, with 12 bases between the two ends. Germline CDR1 LNHDA, CDR2 SQIVND (reference sequence). The full variable domain, with the rest looked up from reference TRBV19 and TRBJ1-1, is DGGITQSPKYLFRKEGQNVTLSCEQNLNHDAMYWYRQDPGQGLRLIYYSQIVNDFQKGDIAEGYSVSREKKESFPLTVTSAQKNPTAFYLCASMTTPMNTEAFFGQGTRLTVV.

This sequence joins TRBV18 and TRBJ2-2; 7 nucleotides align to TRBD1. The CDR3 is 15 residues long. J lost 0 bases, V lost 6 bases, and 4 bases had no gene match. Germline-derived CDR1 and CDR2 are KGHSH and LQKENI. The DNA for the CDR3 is TGTGCCAGCTCCCCCGGACAGGCGAACACCGGGGAGCTGTTTTTT. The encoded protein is CASSPGQANTGELFF.

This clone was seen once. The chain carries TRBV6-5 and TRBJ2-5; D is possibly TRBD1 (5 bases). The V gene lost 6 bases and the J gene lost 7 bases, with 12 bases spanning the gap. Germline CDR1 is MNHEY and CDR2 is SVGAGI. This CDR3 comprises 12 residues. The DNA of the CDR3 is TGTGCCAGCAGGGACACTTGGGGGACCCAGTACTTC. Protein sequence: CASRDTWGTQYF.

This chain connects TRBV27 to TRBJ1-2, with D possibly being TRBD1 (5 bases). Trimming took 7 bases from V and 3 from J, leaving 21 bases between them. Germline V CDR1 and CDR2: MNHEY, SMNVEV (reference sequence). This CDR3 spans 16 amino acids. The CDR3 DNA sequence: TGTGCCAGCACTCATAGGGGCAGTGGGGCCTACTATGGCTACACCTTC. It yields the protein CASTHRGSGAYYGYTF.

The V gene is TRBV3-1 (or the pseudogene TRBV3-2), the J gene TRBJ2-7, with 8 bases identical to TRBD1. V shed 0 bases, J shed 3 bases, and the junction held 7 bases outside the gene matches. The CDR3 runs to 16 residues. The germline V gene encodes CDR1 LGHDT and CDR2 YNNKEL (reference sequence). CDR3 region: CASSQDKTGVYYEQYF. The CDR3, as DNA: TGTGCCAGCAGCCAAGACAAGACAGGGGTATACTACGAGCAGTACTTC.

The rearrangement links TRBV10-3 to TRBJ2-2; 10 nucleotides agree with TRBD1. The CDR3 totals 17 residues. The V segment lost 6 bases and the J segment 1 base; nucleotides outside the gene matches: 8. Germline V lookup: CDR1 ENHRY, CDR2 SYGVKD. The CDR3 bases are TGTGCCATCAGCTTAACCGGGACAGGGGAGAACACCGGGGAGCTGTTTTTT. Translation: CAISLTGTGENTGELFF.

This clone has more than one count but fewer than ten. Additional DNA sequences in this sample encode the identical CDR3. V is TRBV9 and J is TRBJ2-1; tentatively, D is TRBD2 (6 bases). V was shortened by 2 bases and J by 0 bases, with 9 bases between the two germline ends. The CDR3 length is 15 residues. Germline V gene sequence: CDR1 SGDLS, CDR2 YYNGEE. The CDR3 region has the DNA TGTGCCAGCAGCGTTAGCGGAAGCTCCTACAATGAGCAGTTCTTC. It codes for CASSVSGSSYNEQFF.

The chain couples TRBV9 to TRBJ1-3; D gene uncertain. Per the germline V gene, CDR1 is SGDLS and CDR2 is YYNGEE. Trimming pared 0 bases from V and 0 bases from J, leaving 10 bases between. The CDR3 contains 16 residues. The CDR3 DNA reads TGTGCCAGCAGCGTAGGAACGGAGAGCTCTGGAAACACCATATATTTT. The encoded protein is CASSVGTESSGNTIYF.

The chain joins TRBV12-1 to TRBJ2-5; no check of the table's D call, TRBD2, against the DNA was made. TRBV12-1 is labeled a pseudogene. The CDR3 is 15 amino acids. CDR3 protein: CASSYWTGDQETQYF. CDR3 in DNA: TGTGCCAGCAGCTATTGGACGGGGGACCAAGAGACCCAGTACTTC.